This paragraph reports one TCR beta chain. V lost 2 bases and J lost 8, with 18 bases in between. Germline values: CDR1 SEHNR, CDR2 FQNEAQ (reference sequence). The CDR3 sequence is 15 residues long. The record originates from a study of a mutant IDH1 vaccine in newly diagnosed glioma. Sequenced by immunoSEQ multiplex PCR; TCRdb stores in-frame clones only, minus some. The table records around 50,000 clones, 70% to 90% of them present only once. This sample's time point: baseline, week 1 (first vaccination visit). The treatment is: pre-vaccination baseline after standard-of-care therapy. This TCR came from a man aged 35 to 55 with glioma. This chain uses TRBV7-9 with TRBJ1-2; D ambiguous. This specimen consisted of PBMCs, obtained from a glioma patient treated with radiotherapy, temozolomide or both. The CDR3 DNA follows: TGTGCCAGCAGCTTACCTCCCCATTTTACCGGGGGCTACACCTTC. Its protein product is CASSLPPHFTGGYTF.